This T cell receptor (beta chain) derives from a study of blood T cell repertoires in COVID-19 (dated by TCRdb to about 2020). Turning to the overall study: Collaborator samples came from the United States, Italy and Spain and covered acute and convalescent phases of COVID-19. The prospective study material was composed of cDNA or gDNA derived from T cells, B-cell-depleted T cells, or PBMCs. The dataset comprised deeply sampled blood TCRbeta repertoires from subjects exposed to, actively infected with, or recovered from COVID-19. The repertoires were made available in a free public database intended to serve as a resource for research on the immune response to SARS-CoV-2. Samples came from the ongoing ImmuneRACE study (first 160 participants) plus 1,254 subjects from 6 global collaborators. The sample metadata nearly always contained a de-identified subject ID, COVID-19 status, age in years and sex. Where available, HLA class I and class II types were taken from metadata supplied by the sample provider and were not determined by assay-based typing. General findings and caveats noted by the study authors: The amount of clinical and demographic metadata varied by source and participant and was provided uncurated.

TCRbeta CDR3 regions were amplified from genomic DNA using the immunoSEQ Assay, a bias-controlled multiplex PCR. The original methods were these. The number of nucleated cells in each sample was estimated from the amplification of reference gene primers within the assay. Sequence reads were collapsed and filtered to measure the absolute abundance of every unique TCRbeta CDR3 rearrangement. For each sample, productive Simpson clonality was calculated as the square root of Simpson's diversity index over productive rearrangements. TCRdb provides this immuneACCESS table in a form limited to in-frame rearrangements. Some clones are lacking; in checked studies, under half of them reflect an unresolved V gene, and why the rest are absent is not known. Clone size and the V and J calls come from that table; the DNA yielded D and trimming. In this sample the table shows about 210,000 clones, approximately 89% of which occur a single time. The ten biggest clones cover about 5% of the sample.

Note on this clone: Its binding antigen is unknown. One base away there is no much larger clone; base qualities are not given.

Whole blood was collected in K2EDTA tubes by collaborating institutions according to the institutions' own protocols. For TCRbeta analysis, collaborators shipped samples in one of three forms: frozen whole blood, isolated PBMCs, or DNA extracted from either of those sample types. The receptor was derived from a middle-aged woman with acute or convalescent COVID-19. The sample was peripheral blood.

The sequenced DNA is TGTGCCAGCAGCTTACGAGAGGACAGGTGGGACACTGAAGCTTTCTTT. This translates into CASSLREDRWDTEAFF. Recombination linked TRBV11-2 to TRBJ1-1; TRBD1 agrees with 7 junctional bases. Trimmed from V: 2 bases; trimmed from J: 3 bases; junction bases lacking a gene match: 9. In the germline V gene, CDR1 corresponds to SGHAT and CDR2 to FQNNGV. The CDR3 goes from the cysteine to the phenylalanine over 16 residues. The only DNA kept is the CDR3, 48 bases in frame from the first base.